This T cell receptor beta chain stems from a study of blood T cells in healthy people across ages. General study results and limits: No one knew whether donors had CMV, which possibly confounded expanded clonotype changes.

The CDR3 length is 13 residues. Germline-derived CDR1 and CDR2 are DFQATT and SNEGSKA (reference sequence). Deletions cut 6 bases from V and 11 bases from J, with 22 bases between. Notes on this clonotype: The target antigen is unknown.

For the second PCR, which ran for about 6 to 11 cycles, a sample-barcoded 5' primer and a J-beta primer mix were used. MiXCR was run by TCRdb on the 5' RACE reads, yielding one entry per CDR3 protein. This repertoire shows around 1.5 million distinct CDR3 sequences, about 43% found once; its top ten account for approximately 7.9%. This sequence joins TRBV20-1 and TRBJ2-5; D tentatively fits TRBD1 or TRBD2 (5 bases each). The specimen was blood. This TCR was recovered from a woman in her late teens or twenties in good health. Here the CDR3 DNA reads TGCAGTGCGGGACCGTCCTTCGCGTTTGAGCAGTACTTC. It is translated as CSAGPSFAFEQYF.